The 26 T cell receptor beta chains given below trace back to one sample, sequenced in a study of T cells in Graves' hyperthyroidism and ophthalmopathy. Amplified TCR beta CDR3 regions derived from RNA transcripts. TCR CDR3 regions were first amplified by RT-PCR with HTBI primers. TCRdb redid the calling of the multiplex PCR reads with MiXCR, one entry per CDR3 protein. The sample lists hundreds of thousands of distinct CDR3 sequences; 15% to 18% were seen once. The sequenced sample was blood. Receptor source: a woman aged 18-29 years with Graves' hyperthyroidism.

This chain uses TRBV7-9 with TRBJ1-1; maybe TRBD1 (6 bases). Trimming shortened V by 4 bases and J by 2 bases, and 11 bases separated the two germline ends. Germline lookup yields CDR1 SEHNR and CDR2 FQNEAQ (reference sequence). This CDR3 has 14 amino acids. CDR3 region: CASSSRGDNTEAFF. CDR3 in DNA: TGTGCCAGCAGCTCCAGGGGCGATAACACTGAAGCTTTCTTT.

This clonotype showed up just a few times. The genes are TRBV6-5 and TRBJ2-3; D tentatively fits TRBD1 or TRBD2 (5 bases each). Germline CDR1 is MNHEY and CDR2 is SVGAGI. The ends were cut back, 0 bases at V and 3 bases at J, with 22 bases in the middle. The CDR3 sequence is 19 residues long. This CDR3 is CASSYSQFGAASATDTQYF. CDR3 sequence (DNA): TGTGCCAGCAGTTACTCACAGTTCGGGGCAGCCAGTGCTACAGATACGCAGTATTTT.

The genes are TRBV20-1 and TRBJ2-2, with TRBD2 matching over 12 bases. The J segment lost 7 bases and the V segment lost 6 bases, leaving 9 bases of the junction unmatched. This CDR3 spans 15 amino acids. Germline V lookup: CDR1 DFQATT, CDR2 SNEGSKA (reference sequence). The CDR3 region is CSARLAGAPNGELFF. The DNA of the CDR3 is TGCAGTGCCAGACTAGCGGGGGCCCCAAACGGGGAGCTGTTTTTT.

Many counts were recorded for this clonotype. The J gene is TRBJ1-3, the V gene TRBV10-3, with TRBD1 identical over 8 bases. J lost 0 bases, V lost 2 bases, and 12 bases had no gene match. The length of the CDR3 is 19 residues. CDR1 ENHRY and CDR2 SYGVKD come from the germline V gene. For the CDR3, the DNA is TGTGCCATCAGTGAGCCAAAAGGCAGGGGGCCTAACTCTGGAAACACCATATATTTT. Protein product: CAISEPKGRGPNSGNTIYF.

This clonotype was found many times. J is TRBJ1-5 and V is TRBV12-3 or TRBV12-4; no definite D call. Trimming removed 4 bases at V and 0 bases at J, with 1 base between. CDR3 length equals 12 residues. Here the CDR3 reads CASSYSNQPQHF. CDR3 sequence (DNA): TGTGCCAGCAGTTATAGCAATCAGCCCCAGCATTTT.

As to this clonotype: At one end, the junction sequence differs from germline, possibly due to a read error. The chain is built from TRBV6-1 and TRBJ2-1; possible D gene TRBD1, 6 bases. The CDR3 sequence is 16 residues long. Per the germline V gene, CDR1 is MNHNS and CDR2 is SASEGT. CDR3 nucleotides: TGTGCCATCAGTGAGTTGACAGGTGGTGCGAACAATGAGCAGTTCTTC. It encodes CAISELTGGANNEQFF.

The chain recombines TRBV19 with TRBJ1-1, with D perhaps matching TRBD1 (6 bases). From germline, CDR1 is LNHDA and CDR2 SQIVND (reference sequence). CDR3 length equals 13 residues. Deletions cut 4 bases from V and 10 bases from J, with 16 bases between. The CDR3 spells CASSTPGAVRAFF. The CDR3 bases are TGTGCCAGTAGTACCCCAGGGGCGGTACGAGCTTTCTTT.

This clonotype was recorded a few times. The final CDR3 position lacks the conserved phenylalanine or tryptophan, pointing to a likely read error. The rearrangement links TRBV9 to TRBJ1-2; 10 nucleotides line up with TRBD1. The CDR3 runs 15 residues. Per germline, CDR1 SGDLS and CDR2 YYNGEE. V was clipped by 2 bases and J by 8 bases; unmatched bases: 9. The CDR3 region is CASSVGTGERFGYTL. CDR3 nucleotide sequence: TGTGCCAGCAGCGTCGGGACAGGGGAGAGGTTCGGCTACACCCTC.

V is TRBV4-1 and J is TRBJ2-1; 11 bases map to TRBD2. With V trimmed by 4 bases and J by 5 bases, 4 bases remained unmatched. From germline, CDR1 is MGHRA and CDR2 YSYEKL. This CDR3 has 15 residues. The DNA for the CDR3 is TGCGCCAGCAGCCGGACTAGCGGGTTAAACAATGAGCAGTTCTTC. Its protein product is CASSRTSGLNNEQFF.

This chain uses TRBV27 with TRBJ2-5; D uncertain. CDR1 MNHEY and CDR2 SMNVEV come from the germline V gene (reference sequence). This CDR3 has 13 amino acids. V was cut by 5 bases and J by 5 bases, with 12 bases left in between. CDR3 in DNA: TGTGCCAGCAGTATACCACGTGTGGAGACCCAGTACTTC. Translating it yields CASSIPRVETQYF.

This clonotype occurred many times. The chain links TRBV20-1 to TRBJ2-1; 11 bases agree with TRBD2. The V gene's germline CDR1 is DFQATT and CDR2 SNEGSKA (reference sequence). Trimming cost V 6 bases and J 0 bases; bases outside gene matches: 16. The CDR3 extends over 19 amino acids. CDR3 nucleotides: TGCAGTGCCCCCCCCGCGGGGACTAGCGGCTTTAGCTCCTACAATGAGCAGTTCTTC. Translation: CSAPPAGTSGFSSYNEQFF.

This clonotype occurred many times. V usage is TRBV11-3 and J usage is TRBJ1-6; TRBD1 is a possible D gene (5 bases). The germline gives CDR1 SGHNT, CDR2 YENEEA. The CDR3 is 15 amino acids. Trimming left V 1 base short and J 7 bases short, with 11 bases between. CDR3 nucleotide sequence: TGTGCCAGCAGCTTAGGAGGGGAGCGAAATTCACCCCTCCACTTT. Encoded protein: CASSLGGERNSPLHF. The variable domain in full, completed from reference TRBV11-3 and TRBJ1-6, reads EAGVVQSPRYKIIEKKQPVAFWCNPISGHNTLYWYLQNLGQGPELLIRYENEEAVDDSQLPKDRFSAERLKGVDSTLKIQPAELGDSAVYLCASSLGGERNSPLHFGNGTRLTVT.

This clonotype was seen ten or more times. The rearrangement joins TRBV13 to TRBJ1-2; D might be TRBD1 (6 bases). The length of the CDR3 is 12 residues. V lost 3 bases and J lost 7, with 9 bases in between. Germline V lookup: CDR1 PRHDT, CDR2 FYEKMQ (reference sequence). Here the CDR3 reads CASSFQGGGYTF. The CDR3, as DNA: TGTGCCAGCAGCTTTCAAGGGGGTGGCTACACCTTC.

This clonotype was detected only a few times. This chain connects TRBV24-1 to TRBJ2-1; D unclear. The CDR3 totals 14 residues. CDR1 is KGHDR, CDR2 SFDVKD, per germline. Trimming stripped 0 bases from V and 3 bases from J, with 5 bases between. The CDR3 DNA reads TGTGCCACCAGTGATTTGGAGAACTACAATGAGCAGTTCTTC. Protein: CATSDLENYNEQFF.

This clonotype has just a few counts. J is TRBJ2-2 and V is TRBV6-1; the D call may be TRBD1 or TRBD2 (6 bases each). Germline V lookup: CDR1 MNHNS, CDR2 SASEGT. The CDR3 has 18 residues. V lost 5 bases and J lost 3, with 22 bases in between. DNA of the CDR3: TGTGCCAGCAGTTATCTTCATGGGGGGCGAGGGTACACCGGGGAGCTGTTTTTT. This sequence encodes CASSYLHGGRGYTGELFF.

This clonotype was seen more than once but under ten times. J is TRBJ1-1 and V is TRBV24-1, with D possibly matching TRBD1 (6 bases). This CDR3 is 15 amino acids long. The V end was cut by 4 bases, the J end by 0 bases, with 11 bases between. In germline, CDR1 is KGHDR, CDR2 SFDVKD. CDR3 DNA: TGTGCCACCAGTGACGGGGGGGCCCTGAACACTGAAGCTTTCTTT. This encodes CATSDGGALNTEAFF.

As regards this clonotype: Germline is not matched at one junction end, which may reflect a read error. The chain uses TRBV7-3 and TRBJ2-1; 9 nucleotides agree with TRBD1. Germline V gene data show CDR1 as SGHTA and CDR2 as FQGTGA. The CDR3 is made up of 15 amino acids. Here the CDR3 reads CASSRGQGGDNEQLF. The CDR3 DNA is TGTGCCAGCAGCCGGGGACAGGGAGGCGACAATGAGCAGCTCTTC.

This clonotype was seen ten or more times. V gene TRBV28 combines with J gene TRBJ2-7; 12 bases map to TRBD2. CDR1 and CDR2 (germline): MDHEN, SYDVKM. V lost 5 bases, J lost 3 bases, and 5 bases stayed unmatched. CDR3 length equals 15 residues. CDR3: CASSLGTSGFYEQYF. DNA for the CDR3: TGTGCCAGCAGTCTGGGGACTAGCGGGTTCTACGAGCAGTACTTC.

The rearrangement uses TRBV10-3 and TRBJ1-5, with D unclear. Germline lookup yields CDR1 ENHRY and CDR2 SYGVKD. The CDR3 runs to 11 residues. Trimming shortened V by 2 bases and J by 11 bases, and 7 bases separated the two germline ends. In DNA form, the CDR3 reads TGTGCCATCAGTGAGGGTAGGGCCCAGCATTTT. This codes for CAISEGRAQHF.

This clonotype was observed at least ten times. This chain connects TRBV6-1 to TRBJ2-7; 7 nucleotides match TRBD1. The germline CDR1 and CDR2 sequences are MNHNS and SASEGT. Losses at the gene ends were 5 bases for V and 4 bases for J; bases not matched to a gene: 11. The CDR3 runs to 15 residues. The CDR3 protein is CASSSRQGGTYEQYF. Written as DNA, the CDR3 is TGTGCCAGCAGTTCACGACAGGGTGGGACATACGAGCAGTACTTC.

This clonotype was picked up a small number of times. The rearrangement joins TRBV20-1 to TRBJ2-3; 9 nucleotides agree with TRBD2. The CDR3 is 15 residues long. Trimming removed 5 bases from V and 1 base from J; junction bases left unmatched: 7. The germline V gene has CDR1 DFQATT and CDR2 SNEGSKA (reference sequence). The CDR3 reads CSAPEAGGRTDTQYF. As DNA, the CDR3 is TGCAGTGCTCCGGAAGCGGGAGGTCGCACAGATACGCAGTATTTT.

The V call is TRBV6-2 or TRBV6-3, the J call TRBJ2-5; no firm D call. This CDR3 spans 13 amino acids. V lost 4 bases to trimming and J lost 5 bases, with 11 bases between them. Germline CDR1 reads MNHEY; CDR2 reads SVGEGT. The CDR3 DNA is TGTGCCAGCAGTTTAGGGTTGTTTGAGACCCAGTACTTC. It translates to CASSLGLFETQYF.

This clonotype appeared many times. This chain links TRBV15 with TRBJ2-1; possibly TRBD1 or TRBD2 for D (5 bases each). The CDR3 consists of 16 residues. CDR1 and CDR2 (germline): LNHNV, YYDKDF (reference sequence). V lost 0 bases and J 9 bases, leaving 18 bases between the germline ends. CDR3 residues: CATSRETQVRGAEQFF. CDR3 DNA sequence: TGTGCCACCAGCAGAGAAACGCAAGTGAGGGGAGCTGAGCAGTTCTTC.

This clonotype was observed at least ten times. The chain joins TRBV4-1 to TRBJ1-1, with D possibly matching TRBD1 (6 bases). Germline V gene data show CDR1 as MGHRA and CDR2 as YSYEKL. The CDR3 is made up of 15 amino acids. V was clipped by 7 bases and J by 8 bases, with 23 bases between them. The CDR3 here is CASTLRPGAGEEAFF. In nucleotides, the CDR3 is TGCGCCAGCACCCTCCGTCCGGGGGCGGGAGAGGAAGCTTTCTTT.

In its sample, this clonotype was seen a few times. This chain uses TRBV10-3 with TRBJ2-4; maybe TRBD2 (7 bases). Trimming pared 8 bases from V and 0 bases from J, leaving 11 bases between. The CDR3 is 14 residues long. Germline CDR1 reads ENHRY; CDR2 reads SYGVKD. CDR3 sequence (DNA): TGTGCCATCGGTGCGGGGGCAGCCAAAAACATTCAGTACTTC. Translated, it gives CAIGAGAAKNIQYF.

This clonotype showed up just a few times. The V call is TRBV2, the J call TRBJ1-1, with 9 bases lining up with TRBD1. CDR3 size: 14 residues. CDR1 SNHLY and CDR2 FYNNEI come from the germline V gene. With 7 bases clipped from V and 3 bases from J, the junction kept 6 bases outside the gene matches. DNA of the CDR3: TGTGCCAGCATCTCCGACAGGGGGTACACTGAAGCTTTCTTT. The encoded protein is CASISDRGYTEAFF.